The next 15 T cell receptor beta chains were all read from a single sample in a study of beta chain features in type 1 diabetes. Sequenced material consisted of expressed TCRB transcripts (all of the isolated RNA was reverse transcribed). TCRdb keeps only in-frame clones here, not all; method: immunoSEQ multiplex PCR. Found here are about 150,000 clones, approximately 9.9% of them singletons; the top ten hold 2.3%. Sequencing input: central memory CD4+ T cells from blood. These receptors all stem from a woman aged 18-29 years in good health.

This clone has a handful of counts. V gene TRBV4-1 combines with J gene TRBJ1-1, with 12 positions matching TRBD1. The CDR3 loop spans 16 amino acids. V lost 0 bases to trimming and J lost 7 bases; unmatched junction nucleotides: 6. In germline, CDR1 is MGHRA, CDR2 YSYEKL. CDR3: CASSQDRDRGQIEAFF. CDR3 nucleotide sequence: TGCGCCAGCAGCCAAGATAGGGACAGGGGGCAAATTGAAGCTTTCTTT.

In its sample, this clone was seen a few times. This chain uses TRBV30 with TRBJ1-2; maybe TRBD1 (6 bases). The V gene lost 5 bases and the J gene lost 0 bases, with 16 bases spanning the gap. The CDR3 runs 15 residues. The germline CDR1 and CDR2 sequences are GTSNPN and SVGIG (reference sequence). The CDR3 DNA reads TGTGCCTGGTCAGGACAGTCCAGCTCTAACTATGGCTACACCTTC. Its protein product is CAWSGQSSSNYGYTF.

This clone has a handful of counts. The chain uses TRBV30 and TRBJ2-1; D possibly corresponds to TRBD2 (6 bases). The germline V and J ends were trimmed by 4 bases and 9 bases, with 19 bases remaining between them. The CDR3 contains 14 residues. The germline V gene encodes CDR1 GTSNPN and CDR2 SVGIG (reference sequence). The CDR3 loop is CAWNSGLAFREQFF. The CDR3 DNA is TGTGCCTGGAACTCGGGGCTAGCGTTTCGTGAGCAGTTCTTC.

There are a few counts of this clone. V is TRBV27 and J is TRBJ1-4, with no clear D. The CDR3 sequence is 13 residues long. With 5 bases removed from V and 8 bases from J, the gap between germline ends came to 12 bases. The V gene's germline CDR1 is MNHEY and CDR2 SMNVEV (reference sequence). CDR3: CASSRREGEKLFF. The CDR3 region has the DNA TGTGCCAGCAGTCGCCGGGAGGGAGAAAAACTGTTTTTT.

This clone was found a few times. This chain links TRBV27 with TRBJ1-2; a weak D match, TRBD1 (6 bases). There are 16 residues in the CDR3. V was pared by 7 bases and J by 6 bases, with 24 bases between. Germline CDR1 MNHEY, CDR2 SMNVEV (reference sequence). The CDR3, as DNA: TGTGCCAGCAACCCCCGAGTCCTCACAGGGATCAATGGCTACACCTTC. It specifies CASNPRVLTGINGYTF.

This clone has just a few counts. The V and J genes are TRBV12-5 and TRBJ2-7, with TRBD1 matching 9 bases. The CDR3 runs to 15 residues. CDR1 LGHNT and CDR2 FRNRAP come from the germline V gene. The V and J ends lost 4 bases and 3 bases, in that order; junction bases with no gene match: 7. The CDR3 DNA sequence: TGTGCTAGTGGTTCAAGACAGGGGGACGTCTACGAGCAGTACTTC. The encoded protein is CASGSRQGDVYEQYF. Supplemented by reference TRBV12-5 and TRBJ2-7, the full variable domain reads DARVTQTPRHKVTEMGQEVTMRCQPILGHNTVFWYRQTMMQGLELLAYFRNRAPLDDSGMPKDRFSAEMPDATLATLKIQPSEPRDSAVYFCASGSRQGDVYEQYFGPGTRLTVT.

The J gene is TRBJ2-1, the V gene TRBV5-1, with D perhaps matching TRBD2 (6 bases). The CDR3 totals 13 residues. Germline assignment: CDR1 SGHRS and CDR2 YFSETQ. V lost 4 bases, J lost 6 bases, and 11 bases lay in between. The CDR3 DNA sequence: TGCGCCAGCAGCCCGGGACTCATCAATGAGCAGTTCTTC. Amino acid sequence: CASSPGLINEQFF.

The table lists this clone with many counts. The chain is built from TRBV7-2 and TRBJ1-2, with a possible D match to TRBD1 (5 bases). The V end was cut by 1 base, the J end by 4 bases, with 13 bases between. The length of the CDR3 is 15 residues. Germline V lookup: CDR1 SGHTA, CDR2 FQGNSA. The CDR3 sequence: CASSLDHGGVYGYTF. CDR3 sequence (DNA): TGTGCCAGCAGCTTAGATCACGGAGGGGTCTATGGCTACACCTTC.

The chain links TRBV10-3 to TRBJ1-1; D not certain. Per germline, CDR1 ENHRY and CDR2 SYGVKD. CDR3 size: 11 residues. Trimming removed 7 bases at V and 4 bases at J, with 7 bases between. CDR3 sequence reads: CAIKNTTEAFF. The CDR3 DNA is TGTGCCATCAAGAACACCACTGAAGCTTTCTTT.

V gene TRBV9 combines with J gene TRBJ1-4; no clear D. Between the trimmed V and J ends, which lost 0 bases and 8 bases, there was a span of 11 bases. Germline lookup yields CDR1 SGDLS and CDR2 YYNGEE. There are 14 residues in the CDR3. CDR3 amino acids: CASSVGTQREKLFF. DNA of the CDR3: TGTGCCAGCAGCGTAGGCACCCAGAGGGAAAAACTGTTTTTT.

This clone turned up a few times. The chain couples TRBV5-1 to TRBJ2-1; 8 bases match TRBD2. V lost 4 bases, J lost 7 bases, and 7 bases stayed unmatched. CDR3 length: 14 residues. Germline CDR1 reads SGHRS; CDR2 reads YFSETQ. The DNA of the CDR3 is TGCGCCAGCAGCCTCCGGGTAGCGGGGAATGAGCAGTTCTTC. Protein product: CASSLRVAGNEQFF.

The CDR3 sequence is CASSGKGFDTEAFF. CDR3 in DNA: TGTGCCAGCAGCGGGAAGGGGTTCGACACTGAAGCTTTCTTT. The chain employs TRBV5-4 and TRBJ1-1; weak D call: TRBD1 (5 bases). Trimming removed 4 bases from V and 3 bases from J, with 13 bases in between. Germline CDR1 reads SGHNT; CDR2 reads YYREEE (reference sequence). This CDR3 has 14 amino acids. Full variable domain (outside the CDR3, taken from reference TRBV5-4 and TRBJ1-1): ETGVTQSPTHLIKTRGQQVTLRCSSQSGHNTVSWYQQALGQGPQFIFQYYREEENGRGNFPPRFSGLQFPNYSSELNVNALELDDSALYLCASSGKGFDTEAFFGQGTRLTVV.

V and J are TRBV2 and TRBJ2-7; 8 bases match TRBD2. CDR1 SNHLY and CDR2 FYNNEI come from the germline V gene. The CDR3 totals 15 residues. V trimming: 4 bases; J trimming: 4 bases; junction bases outside the gene matches: 9. CDR3 bases: TGTGCCAGCAGTGTCGGGGGGGCCTTTCTGTACGAGCAGTACTTC. Its translation is CASSVGGAFLYEQYF.

This chain links TRBV30 with TRBJ2-6; 8 nucleotides agree with TRBD2. The V segment lost 2 bases and the J segment 2 bases; nucleotides outside the gene matches: 8. The CDR3 extends over 17 amino acids. Germline CDR1 and CDR2: GTSNPN and SVGIG (reference sequence). CDR3 amino acids: CAWSQGSGGAGANVLTF. CDR3 DNA sequence: TGTGCCTGGAGTCAGGGGTCCGGGGGGGCTGGGGCCAACGTCCTGACTTTC.

This clone was counted only a few times. This chain connects TRBV27 to TRBJ2-7; 10 bases fit TRBD1. V was clipped by 0 bases and J by 3 bases; unmatched bases: 2. The CDR3 covers 15 residues. The germline V gene encodes CDR1 MNHEY and CDR2 SMNVEV (reference sequence). The CDR3 DNA is TGTGCCAGCAGTTTATCGGACAGGGGGTTCTACGAGCAGTACTTC. Protein sequence: CASSLSDRGFYEQYF.